The 27 T cell receptor beta chains given below trace back to one sample, sequenced in a study of early T cells in non-severe SARS-CoV-2 infection. TCRdb redid the calling of the 5' RACE reads with MiXCR, one entry per CDR3 protein. The repertoire holds about 80,000 distinct CDR3 sequences, 12% seen once, with around 3.6% in the top ten. The sequenced material came from whole blood. The receptors stem from an adult who was a healthcare worker with PCR-confirmed SARS-CoV-2 infection or an uninfected control (not recorded which).

The gene calls are TRBV7-9 and TRBJ2-7, with TRBD1 identical over 8 bases. After removal of 1 base from V and 6 bases from J, the junction contained 8 bases not matched to a gene. Germline V gives CDR1 SEHNR, CDR2 FQNEAQ (reference sequence). CDR3 length: 15 residues. CDR3 nucleotides: TGTGCCAGCAGCTTAGTCGGCAGGGGGCCCGGCGAGCAGTACTTC. Its translation is CASSLVGRGPGEQYF. The full variable domain, in which reference TRBV7-9 and TRBJ2-7 provide the parts outside the CDR3, is DTGVSQNPRHKITKRGQNVTFRCDPISEHNRLYWYRQTLGQGPEFLTYFQNEAQLEKSRLLSDRFSAERPKGSFSTLEIQRTEQGDSAMYLCASSLVGRGPGEQYFGPGTRLTVT.

The gene calls are TRBV5-5 and TRBJ2-7, with D perhaps TRBD1 or TRBD2 (6 bases each). V was shortened by 0 bases and J by 3 bases, with 13 bases between the two germline ends. This CDR3 spans 15 amino acids. In germline, CDR1 is SGHKS, CDR2 YYEKEE (reference sequence). The CDR3 sequence is CASSLARGPYYEQYF. CDR3 in DNA: TGTGCCAGCAGCTTGGCCCGGGGGCCATACTACGAGCAGTACTTC. Looking up the rest from reference TRBV5-5 and TRBJ2-7 gives the full variable domain: DAGVTQSPTHLIKTRGQQVTLRCSPISGHKSVSWYQQVLGQGPQFIFQYYEKEERGRGNFPDRFSARQFPNYSSELNVNALLLGDSALYLCASSLARGPYYEQYFGPGTRLTVT.

This clonotype was seen only a few times. The chain joins TRBV28 to TRBJ2-6; D remains unclear. The CDR3 consists of 14 residues. V dropped 3 bases and J dropped 5 bases, with 8 bases sitting between them. Germline loops: CDR1 MDHEN, CDR2 SYDVKM. CDR3 DNA: TGTGCCAGCAGTTTGGAGACCAGGGCCAACGTCCTGACTTTC. Protein product: CASSLETRANVLTF.

This clonotype appeared a few times. J is TRBJ1-4 and V is TRBV30, with D hard to call. The CDR3 loop spans 12 amino acids. Per germline, CDR1 GTSNPN and CDR2 SVGIG (reference sequence). Trimming took off 4 bases at V and 4 bases at J, with 7 bases between the two ends. CDR3 region: CAWTRFNEKLFF. The CDR3 DNA follows: TGTGCCTGGACCAGGTTTAATGAAAAACTGTTTTTT.

The table lists this clonotype with many counts. The chain carries TRBV20-1 and TRBJ2-1, with TRBD2 matching over 11 bases. The V segment lost 6 bases and the J segment 7 bases; nucleotides outside the gene matches: 5. Germline V gene lookup returns CDR1 DFQATT and CDR2 SNEGSKA (reference sequence). The CDR3 runs to 13 residues. As DNA, the CDR3 is TGCAGTGCCCGACGGACTAGCGGGAATGAGCAGTTCTTC. Translated: CSARRTSGNEQFF.

This clonotype was found many times. The chain uses TRBV4-2 and TRBJ1-2; D is possibly TRBD1 (5 bases). Germline V gene data show CDR1 as LGHNA and CDR2 as YNFKEQ. This CDR3 contains 15 residues. Trimming cost V 7 bases and J 11 bases, with 26 bases left between them. The CDR3 DNA reads as TGTGCCAGCATAGATCCGGGACGGCGTTCTCAAGGGTACACCTTC. Its protein is CASIDPGRRSQGYTF.

CDR3 sequence reads: CASSPSNRGRDEKLFF. As DNA, the CDR3 is TGTGCCAGCAGCCCCTCCAACAGGGGTCGGGATGAAAAACTGTTTTTT. J is TRBJ1-4 and V is TRBV3-1, with 7 bases matching TRBD1. Trimming took 4 bases from V and 6 from J; bases not matched to a gene: 11. The germline gives CDR1 LGHDT, CDR2 YNNKEL (reference sequence). This CDR3 region has 16 residues.

This chain links TRBV28 with TRBJ2-3; tentative D call: TRBD2 (7 bases). V lost 5 bases to trimming and J lost 7 bases, with 22 bases between them. Germline V lookup: CDR1 MDHEN, CDR2 SYDVKM. This CDR3 spans 16 amino acids. Here the CDR3 DNA reads TGTGCCAGCAGTCCTCAGGTGGCGGGGGCGCTTAATACGCAGTATTTT. Amino acids: CASSPQVAGALNTQYF.

This clonotype occurred a few times. This chain connects TRBV27 to TRBJ2-5; TRBD1 agrees at 9 bases. V dropped 4 bases and J dropped 4; count of bases not matched to a gene: 10. Germline values: CDR1 MNHEY, CDR2 SMNVEV (reference sequence). The CDR3 runs to 16 residues. CDR3 in DNA: TGTGCCAGCAGTTATACCGGGACAGGGTACAGAGAGACCCAGTACTTC. As protein: CASSYTGTGYRETQYF.

This clonotype was counted a few times. The chain employs TRBV3-1 and TRBJ2-7, with 10 bases fitting TRBD1. Germline CDR1 LGHDT, CDR2 YNNKEL (reference sequence). This CDR3 spans 15 amino acids. The ends lost 4 bases at V and 6 bases at J; junction bases unmatched: 9. As DNA, the CDR3 is TGTGCCAGCAGCCCTCGAGGGACAGGGGTCCGCGAGCAGTACTTC. Translating gives CASSPRGTGVREQYF.

The sample holds a few counts of this clonotype. The V call is TRBV7-9, the J call TRBJ1-1; D is possibly TRBD1 (5 bases). The CDR3 is 13 amino acids. CDR1 SEHNR and CDR2 FQNEAQ come from the germline V gene (reference sequence). V was cut by 5 bases and J by 6 bases, with 13 bases left in between. The DNA of the CDR3 is TGTGCCAGCAGCCCGGGGGGAGGATCTGAAGCTTTCTTT. The encoded protein is CASSPGGGSEAFF. The variable domain in full, with the rest retrieved from reference TRBV7-9 and TRBJ1-1, is DTGVSQNPRHKITKRGQNVTFRCDPISEHNRLYWYRQTLGQGPEFLTYFQNEAQLEKSRLLSDRFSAERPKGSFSTLEIQRTEQGDSAMYLCASSPGGGSEAFFGQGTRLTVV.

The count of this clonotype is one. A much larger clone differs by one base, so this may be a read error. This rearrangement joins TRBV3-1 to TRBJ1-3; 7 bases fit TRBD1. This CDR3 has 15 amino acids. Germline V gene sequence: CDR1 LGHDT, CDR2 YNNKEL (reference sequence). CDR3 coding DNA: TGTGTCAGCAGCCCGACAGGGTCCTCCGGAAACACCATATATTTT. This sequence encodes CVSSPTGSSGNTIYF.

In regard to this clonotype: A read error may explain this, as a much larger clone is one base away. The chain has TRBV27 and TRBJ1-2, with 9 bases that match TRBD1. The trim removed 3 bases at V and 7 bases at J, leaving 18 bases unmatched. The CDR3 consists of 18 residues. Germline-derived CDR1 and CDR2 are MNHEY and SMNVEV (reference sequence). This chain's CDR3 is CASSFTRPDRGVMSGYTF. The DNA for the CDR3 is TGTGCCAGCAGTTTCACCCGCCCGGACAGGGGCGTGATGAGTGGCTACACCTTC.

This clonotype was seen a few times. The chain employs TRBV29-1 and TRBJ1-1; D gene unclear. The V and J ends lost 3 bases and 0 bases respectively, with 8 bases between them. Germline CDR1 and CDR2: SQVTM and ANQGSEA. The CDR3 sequence is 13 residues long. In DNA, the CDR3 is TGCAGCGTTGATCGCTTATTGAACACTGAAGCTTTCTTT. This gives the protein CSVDRLLNTEAFF.

The rearrangement joins TRBV27 to TRBJ2-1, with TRBD2 matching 7 bases. Germline V gene data show CDR1 as MNHEY and CDR2 as SMNVEV (reference sequence). V lost 8 bases and J lost 8; bases outside the gene matches: 15. CDR3 length: 15 residues. The CDR3 spells CASSRWGRAGDEQFF. CDR3 DNA sequence: TGTGCCAGCTCCCGTTGGGGGAGGGCCGGGGATGAGCAGTTCTTC.

This rearrangement joins TRBV20-1 to TRBJ1-1; a possible D gene is TRBD1 (6 bases). The germline V gene encodes CDR1 DFQATT and CDR2 SNEGSKA (reference sequence). The CDR3 contains 13 residues. V was cut by 0 bases and J by 3 bases, with 8 bases left in between. The CDR3 reads CSAREDSYTEAFF. DNA of the CDR3: TGCAGTGCTAGAGAGGACAGTTACACTGAAGCTTTCTTT.

This clonotype was seen a handful of times. The chain is built from TRBV7-7 and TRBJ2-5, with a weak D call TRBD1 (6 bases). Germline CDR1 and CDR2: SSHAT and FNYEAQ (reference sequence). The V end lost 11 bases, the J end lost 5 bases, and 30 bases lay between the germline ends. The CDR3 runs to 17 residues. CDR3 in amino acids: CAPGPQSLIRGRETQYF. The CDR3 DNA reads as TGTGCCCCGGGGCCTCAATCTCTTATCAGGGGCCGGGAGACCCAGTACTTC.

As concerns this clonotype: Mismatch with germline at one junction end may stem from a read error. The genes are TRBV3-1 and TRBJ2-7; D tentatively reads TRBD1 or TRBD2 (5 bases each). From germline, CDR1 is LGHDT and CDR2 YNNKEL (reference sequence). The CDR3 is 14 amino acids. CDR3 amino acids: CDSSQESGSYEQYF. As DNA, the CDR3 is TGTGACAGCAGCCAAGAATCAGGGAGCTACGAGCAGTACTTC.

This clonotype was counted a few times. This rearrangement joins TRBV19 to TRBJ2-3; 8 bases are a match to TRBD1. V lost 2 bases and J lost 5; bases outside the gene matches: 9. Per the germline V gene, CDR1 is LNHDA and CDR2 is SQIVND (reference sequence). The CDR3 extends over 16 amino acids. CDR3 DNA sequence: TGTGCCAGTAGTATATTGAAGGGACAGGTGGAAGATACGCAGTATTTT. This translates into CASSILKGQVEDTQYF.

This clonotype was detected only a few times. The V gene is TRBV20-1, the J gene TRBJ2-3, with 8 bases lining up with TRBD2. With V trimmed by 5 bases and J by 4 bases, 8 bases remained unmatched. CDR3 length: 14 amino acids. CDR1 and CDR2 from the germline V gene are DFQATT and SNEGSKA (reference sequence). CDR3 DNA: TGCAGTGCTCCACGAGCGGGAGTGGCAGATACGCAGTATTTT. Its translation: CSAPRAGVADTQYF.

This clonotype was observed a few times. V gene TRBV2 combines with J gene TRBJ2-6; D remains ambiguous. Germline V gene lookup returns CDR1 SNHLY and CDR2 FYNNEI. Trimming removed 10 bases at V and 0 bases at J, with 10 bases between. The CDR3 totals 14 residues. CDR3 sequence: CATNSRSGANVLTF. Written as DNA, the CDR3 is TGTGCCACCAACAGTCGCTCTGGGGCCAACGTCCTGACTTTC.

This chain joins TRBV5-1 and TRBJ2-7; 9 nucleotides agree with TRBD2. CDR3 length equals 15 residues. V shed 4 bases, J shed 0 bases, and the junction held 5 bases outside the gene matches. From germline, CDR1 is SGHRS and CDR2 YFSETQ. The CDR3 region is CASSGTGLASYEQYF. CDR3 nucleotides: TGCGCCAGCAGCGGAACGGGACTAGCCTCCTACGAGCAGTACTTC.

This clonotype was observed a handful of times. This chain joins TRBV29-1 and TRBJ2-3; 11 bases are a match to TRBD2. Germline CDR1 SQVTM, CDR2 ANQGSEA. The CDR3 sequence is 16 residues long. V dropped 6 bases and J dropped 0; count of bases not matched to a gene: 8. The CDR3 region has the DNA TGCAGCGTCGGGACTAGCGGATCAGCTAGCACAGATACGCAGTATTTT. Its protein product is CSVGTSGSASTDTQYF.

There are a few counts of this clonotype. The J gene is TRBJ2-1, the V gene TRBV3-2; whether TRBD2, the table's D call, matches the DNA was not checked. TRBV3-2 is listed as a pseudogene. The CDR3 covers 20 residues. The CDR3 nucleotides read TGTGCCAGCAGCTTCCCCTCGAGGCTAGCGGGGAGAAACCCTTTAAATGAGCAGTTCTTC. This translates into CASSFPSRLAGRNPLNEQFF.

This chain connects TRBV10-1 to TRBJ2-7, with no clear D. Looked up from germline, CDR1 is WNHNN and CDR2 is SYGVQD (reference sequence). The CDR3 extends over 13 amino acids. Trimming pared 0 bases from V and 12 bases from J, leaving 15 bases between. CDR3 coding DNA: TGCGCCAGCAGTGAGTCGGGCGTGTCAGAGGCGTACTTC. Translated: CASSESGVSEAYF.

This clonotype came up a few times. The chain links TRBV29-1 to TRBJ2-1, with 11 bases matching TRBD1. The CDR3 is made up of 14 amino acids. With V trimmed by 8 bases and J by 5 bases, 8 bases remained unmatched. Germline loops: CDR1 SQVTM, CDR2 ANQGSEA. The CDR3 sequence: CSLAGDRGNNEQFF. In DNA form, the CDR3 reads TGCAGCCTCGCCGGGGACAGGGGGAACAATGAGCAGTTCTTC.

CDR3 nucleotides: TGTGCCAGCTCACCGGCGGCCCCCCGAACCTCTGGAAACACCATATATTTT. Protein sequence: CASSPAAPRTSGNTIYF. The chain uses TRBV18 and TRBJ1-3; unclear D gene. Trimming pared 3 bases from V and 0 bases from J, leaving 15 bases between. The CDR3 has 17 amino acids. The germline gives CDR1 KGHSH, CDR2 LQKENI.